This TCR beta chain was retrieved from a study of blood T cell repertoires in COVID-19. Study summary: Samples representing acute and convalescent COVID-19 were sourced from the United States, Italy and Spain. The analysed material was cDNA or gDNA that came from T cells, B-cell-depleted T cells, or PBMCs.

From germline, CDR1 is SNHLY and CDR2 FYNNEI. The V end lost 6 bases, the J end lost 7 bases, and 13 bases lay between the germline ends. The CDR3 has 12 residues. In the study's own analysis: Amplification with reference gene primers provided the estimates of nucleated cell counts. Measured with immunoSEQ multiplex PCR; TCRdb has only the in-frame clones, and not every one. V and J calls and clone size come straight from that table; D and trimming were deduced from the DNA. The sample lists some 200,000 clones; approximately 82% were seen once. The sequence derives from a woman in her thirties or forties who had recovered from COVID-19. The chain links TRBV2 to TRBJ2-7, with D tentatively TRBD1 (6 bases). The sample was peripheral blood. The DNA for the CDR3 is TGTGCCAGCAGGATACGACAGGAGGAGCAGTACTTC. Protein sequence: CASRIRQEEQYF.